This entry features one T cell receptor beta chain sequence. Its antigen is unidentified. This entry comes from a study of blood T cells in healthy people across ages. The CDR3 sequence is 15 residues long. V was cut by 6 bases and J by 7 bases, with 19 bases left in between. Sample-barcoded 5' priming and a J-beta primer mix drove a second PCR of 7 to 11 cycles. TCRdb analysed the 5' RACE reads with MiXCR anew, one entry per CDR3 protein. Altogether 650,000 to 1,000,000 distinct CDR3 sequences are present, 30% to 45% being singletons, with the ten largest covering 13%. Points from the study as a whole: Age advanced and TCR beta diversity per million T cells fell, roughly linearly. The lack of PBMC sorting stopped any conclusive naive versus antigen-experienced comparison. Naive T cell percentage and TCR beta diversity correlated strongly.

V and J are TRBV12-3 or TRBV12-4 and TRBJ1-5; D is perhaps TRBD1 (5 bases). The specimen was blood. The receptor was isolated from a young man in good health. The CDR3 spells CASSYDQGGYQPQHF. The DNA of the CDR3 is TGTGCCAGCAGCTACGACCAGGGCGGGTACCAGCCCCAGCATTTT.